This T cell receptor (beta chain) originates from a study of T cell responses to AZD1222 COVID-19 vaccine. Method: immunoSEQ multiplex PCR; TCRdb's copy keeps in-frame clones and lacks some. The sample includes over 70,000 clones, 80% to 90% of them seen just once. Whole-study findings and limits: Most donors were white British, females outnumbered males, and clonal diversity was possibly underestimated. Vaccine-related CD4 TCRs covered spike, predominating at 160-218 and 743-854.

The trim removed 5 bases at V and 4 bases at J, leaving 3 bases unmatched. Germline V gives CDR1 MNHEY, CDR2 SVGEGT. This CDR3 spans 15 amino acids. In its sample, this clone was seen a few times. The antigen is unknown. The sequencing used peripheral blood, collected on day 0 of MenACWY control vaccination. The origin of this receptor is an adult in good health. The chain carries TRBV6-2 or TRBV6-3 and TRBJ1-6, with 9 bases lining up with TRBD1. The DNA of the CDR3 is TGTGCCAGCAGTCCGGGACAGGGTTATAATTCACCCCTCCACTTT. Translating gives CASSPGQGYNSPLHF.